Listed here are 22 T cell receptor beta chains from one sample, sequenced in a study of T-cell reconstitution after alpha-beta-depleted transplantation in children. During its preparation, the TCRbeta library received unique molecular identifiers. TCRdb ran MiXCR on the PCR reads and lists one entry per CDR3 protein. Of 640,000 or so distinct CDR3 sequences in the sample, over 15% are singletons; the top ten hold around 0.96%. The sample here was PBMCs from the stem cell graft donor, taken from the stem cell graft. The receptors originated from a human donor who donated a stem cell graft to a child with acute myeloid leukemia.

This clonotype was seen at least ten times. The V and J genes are TRBV20-1 and TRBJ2-1; the D is unclear. The length of the CDR3 is 13 residues. V was shortened by 1 base and J by 7 bases, with 11 bases between the two germline ends. From germline, CDR1 is DFQATT and CDR2 SNEGSKA (reference sequence). In DNA form, the CDR3 reads TGCAGTGCTAGAGTTTTACCTCGGAATGAGCAGTTCTTC. It specifies CSARVLPRNEQFF.

There are many counts of this clonotype. The chain employs TRBV27 and TRBJ2-3, with D unclear. V gave up 8 bases and J gave up 6 bases, with 12 bases separating them. This CDR3 spans 12 amino acids. In germline, CDR1 is MNHEY, CDR2 SMNVEV (reference sequence). As DNA, the CDR3 is TGTGCCAGCGCGAATCCTCCGGATACGCAGTATTTT. Amino acids: CASANPPDTQYF.

V and J are TRBV7-8 and TRBJ1-4; D uncertain. The CDR3 runs 18 residues. Trimming removed 0 bases at V and 1 base at J, with 15 bases between. Germline V gene sequence: CDR1 SGHVS, CDR2 FQNEAQ. The CDR3 sequence: CASSLARPRKGTNEKLFF. CDR3 DNA: TGTGCCAGCAGCTTAGCGCGCCCCAGAAAGGGAACTAATGAAAAACTGTTTTTT.

This clonotype showed up many times. Here the CDR3 reads CSARDTGATNTGELFF. The DNA of the CDR3 is TGCAGTGCTAGGGATACAGGGGCCACGAACACCGGGGAGCTGTTTTTT. The chain is built from TRBV20-1 and TRBJ2-2; 7 nucleotides agree with TRBD1. Germline V gene sequence: CDR1 DFQATT, CDR2 SNEGSKA (reference sequence). The J segment lost 0 bases and the V segment lost 3 bases, leaving 7 bases of the junction unmatched. The CDR3 length is 16 residues.

Only a few counts were recorded for this clonotype. This chain joins TRBV12-3 or TRBV12-4 and TRBJ1-5; 8 bases match TRBD1. J gave up 6 bases and V 2 bases, and 3 bases lay outside the gene matches. CDR3 length equals 14 residues. The CDR3 bases are TGTGCCAGCAGTTTACAGGGGGCATCTCAGCCCCAGCATTTT. Protein product: CASSLQGASQPQHF.

The chain is built from TRBV24-1 and TRBJ2-3, with TRBD1 identical over 9 bases. There are 14 residues in the CDR3. The V gene end was trimmed by 4 bases and the J gene end by 6 bases; junction bases not matched to a gene: 4. Germline CDR1 and CDR2: KGHDR and SFDVKD. The CDR3 loop reads CATSETGGKDTQYF. CDR3 nucleotides: TGTGCCACCAGTGAGACAGGGGGTAAGGATACGCAGTATTTT.

This clonotype was seen at least ten times. This rearrangement joins TRBV6-1 to TRBJ2-1; 9 positions match TRBD1. Germline V CDR1 and CDR2: MNHNS, SASEGT. The CDR3 has 15 residues. Germline trimming cut 6 bases from V and 6 bases from J; bases unmatched to any gene: 9. The CDR3 spells CASRTGTGRGNEQFF. As DNA, the CDR3 is TGTGCCAGCAGAACCGGGACAGGGCGCGGCAATGAGCAGTTCTTC.

The chain combines TRBV6-1 with TRBJ2-1, with no clear D. The CDR3 is 14 residues long. V lost 6 bases and J lost 5, with 14 bases in between. The germline V gene encodes CDR1 MNHNS and CDR2 SASEGT. The CDR3 nucleotides are TGTGCCAGCAGCCTTCCGGGTCGAAACAATGAGCAGTTCTTC. Its translation is CASSLPGRNNEQFF.

This chain connects TRBV7-9 to TRBJ2-2; 9 bases line up with TRBD2. CDR3 length: 15 amino acids. Looked up from germline, CDR1 is SEHNR and CDR2 is FQNEAQ (reference sequence). V shed 10 bases, J shed 7 bases, and the junction held 13 bases outside the gene matches. The CDR3 region is CATRFAGGQYGELFF. Written as DNA, the CDR3 is TGTGCCACCCGGTTTGCGGGGGGGCAATACGGGGAGCTGTTTTTT.

The table lists this clonotype with many counts. V and J are TRBV20-1 and TRBJ2-4, with a weak D call TRBD1 (5 bases). This CDR3 region has 13 residues. Germline V lookup: CDR1 DFQATT, CDR2 SNEGSKA (reference sequence). V shed 3 bases and J shed 8 bases, with 14 bases lying between them. The CDR3 spells CSASIRDRDIQYF. As DNA, the CDR3 is TGCAGTGCTAGTATCCGAGACAGAGACATTCAGTACTTC.

The chain carries TRBV20-1 and TRBJ1-5, with TRBD1 matching over 9 bases. This CDR3 comprises 18 residues. CDR1 and CDR2 (germline): DFQATT, SNEGSKA (reference sequence). V lost 2 bases to trimming and J lost 1 base; unmatched junction nucleotides: 12. CDR3 protein: CSARKEDRGYISNQPQHF. The CDR3 DNA reads TGCAGTGCTAGAAAAGAGGACAGGGGTTATATCAGCAATCAGCCCCAGCATTTT.

This clonotype occurred many times. The chain uses TRBV27 and TRBJ2-7, with 9 bases aligning to TRBD1. CDR1 and CDR2 (germline): MNHEY, SMNVEV (reference sequence). The CDR3 runs to 13 residues. With V trimmed by 6 bases and J by 4 bases, 4 bases remained unmatched. DNA for the CDR3: TGTGCCAGCAGCTCAGGACAGGGGTACGAGCAGTACTTC. It specifies CASSSGQGYEQYF.

This clonotype was counted ten times or more. The genes are TRBV6-5 and TRBJ1-1; no clear D. The V and J ends lost 2 bases and 6 bases respectively, with 10 bases between them. The length of the CDR3 is 13 residues. Germline CDR1 MNHEY, CDR2 SVGAGI. The CDR3 region is CASSYGADAEAFF. For the CDR3, the DNA is TGTGCCAGCAGTTACGGCGCAGACGCTGAAGCTTTCTTT.

This clonotype was seen ten or more times. This chain connects TRBV20-1 to TRBJ1-1; 8 nucleotides align to TRBD1. The CDR3 is 13 amino acids. CDR1 and CDR2 from the germline V gene are DFQATT and SNEGSKA (reference sequence). The J segment lost 5 bases and the V segment lost 2 bases, leaving 4 bases of the junction unmatched. The CDR3 loop reads CSARRTGRTEAFF. The DNA of the CDR3 is TGCAGTGCTAGACGGACAGGGCGGACTGAAGCTTTCTTT.

This clonotype was observed many times. The rearrangement uses TRBV20-1 and TRBJ1-5; no definite D call. The germline V gene encodes CDR1 DFQATT and CDR2 SNEGSKA (reference sequence). CDR3 length equals 14 residues. V lost 1 base to trimming and J lost 0 bases, with 7 bases between them. CDR3 coding DNA: TGCAGTGCTAGAGTAGATTATAGCAATCAGCCCCAGCATTTT. It encodes CSARVDYSNQPQHF.

This chain links TRBV3-1 with TRBJ2-7; D may be TRBD2 (5 bases). Germline-derived CDR1 and CDR2 are LGHDT and YNNKEL (reference sequence). This CDR3 is built from 12 residues. Trimming took off 0 bases at V and 7 bases at J, with 7 bases between the two ends. Here the CDR3 reads CASSQDSGEQYV. CDR3 DNA sequence: TGTGCCAGCAGCCAAGATTCGGGGGAGCAGTACGTC.

This clonotype was picked up many times. V gene TRBV5-1 combines with J gene TRBJ2-1; 9 nucleotides match TRBD1. This CDR3 is 16 amino acids long. V lost 3 bases and J lost 4; bases outside the gene matches: 8. Germline-derived CDR1 and CDR2 are SGHRS and YFSETQ. CDR3 sequence reads: CASSSGQGGSYNEQFF. CDR3 DNA sequence: TGCGCCAGCAGCTCGGGACAGGGTGGAAGTTACAATGAGCAGTTCTTC. The complete variable domain, with remaining parts taken from reference TRBV5-1 and TRBJ2-1, reads KAGVTQTPRYLIKTRGQQVTLSCSPISGHRSVSWYQQTPGQGLQFLFEYFSETQRNKGNFPGRFSGRQFSNSRSEMNVSTLELGDSALYLCASSSGQGGSYNEQFFGPGTRLTVL.

In its sample, this clonotype was seen a few times. The chain couples TRBV7-2 to TRBJ2-1; 15 bases are shared with TRBD2. Germline trimming cut 2 bases from V and 4 bases from J; bases unmatched to any gene: 3. Germline V gives CDR1 SGHTA, CDR2 FQGNSA. The CDR3 covers 17 residues. The CDR3: CASSLKGTSGGYNEQFF. The DNA for the CDR3 is TGTGCCAGCAGCTTAAAGGGGACTAGCGGGGGGTACAATGAGCAGTTCTTC.

A few counts support this clonotype. The rearrangement joins TRBV7-2 to TRBJ2-5; D not certain. Germline V gene lookup returns CDR1 SGHTA and CDR2 FQGNSA. The CDR3 runs to 16 residues. V lost 2 bases to trimming and J lost 4 bases, with 17 bases between them. CDR3 nucleotides: TGTGCCAGCAGCTTAAATGCTGGGGATTTGGGAGAGACCCAGTACTTC. It is translated as CASSLNAGDLGETQYF.

The chain employs TRBV28 and TRBJ1-5; no definite D call. The ends were cut back, 1 base at V and 6 bases at J, with 7 bases in the middle. Germline V gene data show CDR1 as MDHEN and CDR2 as SYDVKM. The CDR3 consists of 13 residues. CDR3 region: CASSLSEAQPQHF. CDR3 DNA sequence: TGTGCCAGCAGTTTATCGGAAGCTCAGCCCCAGCATTTT.

This clonotype was recorded at least ten times. The chain couples TRBV2 to TRBJ2-2, with D hard to call. The V end was cut by 4 bases, the J end by 4 bases, with 13 bases between. This CDR3 is 15 amino acids long. In germline, CDR1 is SNHLY, CDR2 FYNNEI. The CDR3 spells CASSGTVTFTGELFF. Here the CDR3 DNA reads TGTGCCAGCAGTGGGACCGTGACCTTCACCGGGGAGCTGTTTTTT. Full variable domain (remainder filled in from reference TRBV2 and TRBJ2-2): EPEVTQTPSHQVTQMGQEVILRCVPISNHLYFYWYRQILGQKVEFLVSFYNNEISEKSEIFDDQFSVERPDGSNFTLKIRSTKLEDSAMYFCASSGTVTFTGELFFGEGSRLTVL.

This clonotype was counted many times. The gene calls are TRBV20-1 and TRBJ1-5; D remains ambiguous. This CDR3 has 14 amino acids. CDR1 and CDR2 (germline): DFQATT, SNEGSKA (reference sequence). Trimming took 6 bases from V and 4 from J, leaving 16 bases between them. The CDR3 loop is CSAVRGQNNQPQHF. The CDR3 DNA is TGCAGTGCGGTCAGAGGGCAGAATAATCAGCCCCAGCATTTT.